The following is a TCR beta chain sequence with its context. This sample was included in a study of blood T cell repertoires in COVID-19. Germline trimming cut 2 bases from V and 2 bases from J; bases unmatched to any gene: 6. The CDR3 length is 15 residues. From germline, CDR1 is SGHRS and CDR2 YFSETQ. Only in-frame clones appear in the TCRdb table, and some are missing; sequencing was by immunoSEQ multiplex PCR. The sample yields around 250,000 clones, more than 75% seen once. The chain employs TRBV5-1 and TRBJ1-2; 7 bases match TRBD1. Sequencing was performed on PBMCs or T cells enriched from blood (not recorded which). The TCR was taken from a man between 18 and 35 years old who had recovered from COVID-19. The CDR3 bases are TGCGCCAGCAGCTTTTCTGGACAGGACAACTATGGCTACACCTTC. Protein sequence: CASSFSGQDNYGYTF.